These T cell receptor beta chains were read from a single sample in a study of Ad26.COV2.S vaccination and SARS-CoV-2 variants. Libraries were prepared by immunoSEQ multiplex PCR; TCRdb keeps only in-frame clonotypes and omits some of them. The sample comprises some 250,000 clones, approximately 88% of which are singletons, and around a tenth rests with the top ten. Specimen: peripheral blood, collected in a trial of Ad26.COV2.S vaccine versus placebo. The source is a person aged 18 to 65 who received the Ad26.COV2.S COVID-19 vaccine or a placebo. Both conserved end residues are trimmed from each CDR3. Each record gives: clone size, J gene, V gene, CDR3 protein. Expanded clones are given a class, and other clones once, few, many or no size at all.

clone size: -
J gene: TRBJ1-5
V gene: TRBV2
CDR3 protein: ASSFGSSNQPQH

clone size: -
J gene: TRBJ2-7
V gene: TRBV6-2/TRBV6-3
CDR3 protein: ASSYDKGGNSYEQY

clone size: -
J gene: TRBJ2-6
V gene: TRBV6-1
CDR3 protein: ASSDRRGASGANVLT

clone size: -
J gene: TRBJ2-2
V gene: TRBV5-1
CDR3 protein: ASDVTGAGGELF

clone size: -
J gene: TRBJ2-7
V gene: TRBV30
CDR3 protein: AWSAGTSVSYEQY

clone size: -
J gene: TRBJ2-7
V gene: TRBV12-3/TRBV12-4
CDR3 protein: ASSLSKFYEQY

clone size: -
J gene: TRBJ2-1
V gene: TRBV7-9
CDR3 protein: ASSRQGGNEQF

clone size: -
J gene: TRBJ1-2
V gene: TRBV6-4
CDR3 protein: ASSEFPRQALSTGYGYT

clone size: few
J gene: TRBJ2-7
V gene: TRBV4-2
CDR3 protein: ASSQGIGRYEQY

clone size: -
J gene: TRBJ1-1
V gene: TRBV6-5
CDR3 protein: ASSYFIFGGNTEAF

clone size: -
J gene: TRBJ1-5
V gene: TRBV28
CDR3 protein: ASRDRAGQPQH

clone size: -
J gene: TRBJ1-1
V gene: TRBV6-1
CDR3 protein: ASSDRRTISNTEAF

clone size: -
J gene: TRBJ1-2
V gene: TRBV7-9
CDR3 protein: ASSLVGRTGWIGYT

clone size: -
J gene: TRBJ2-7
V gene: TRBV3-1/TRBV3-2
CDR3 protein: ASSQTDYEQY

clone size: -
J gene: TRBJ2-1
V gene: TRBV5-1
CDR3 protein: ASSLAVGVAGDEQF

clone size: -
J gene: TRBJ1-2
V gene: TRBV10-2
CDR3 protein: AASPQGAIYGYT

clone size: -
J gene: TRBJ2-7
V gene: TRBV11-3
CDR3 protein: ASSPGQGTYEQY

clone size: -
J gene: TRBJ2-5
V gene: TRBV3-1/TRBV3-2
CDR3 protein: ASSQAGGEEETQY

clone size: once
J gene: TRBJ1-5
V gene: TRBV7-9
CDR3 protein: ASSFGGPSNQPQH

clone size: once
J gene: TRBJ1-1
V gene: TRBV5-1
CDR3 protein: ASSLGTGTGTEAF

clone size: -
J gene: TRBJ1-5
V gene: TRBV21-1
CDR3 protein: ASSKGSRTGGQPQH

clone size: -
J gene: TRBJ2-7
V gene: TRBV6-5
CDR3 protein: ASSYSKGRGYEQY

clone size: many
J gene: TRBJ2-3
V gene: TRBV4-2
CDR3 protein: ASSPQGAEADTQY

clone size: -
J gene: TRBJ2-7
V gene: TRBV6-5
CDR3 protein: ASSLGTTYEQY

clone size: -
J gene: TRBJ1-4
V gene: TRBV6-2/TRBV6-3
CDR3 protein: ASSGQQRVGGKLF

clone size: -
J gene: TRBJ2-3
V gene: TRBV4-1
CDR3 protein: ASSQAERATDTQY

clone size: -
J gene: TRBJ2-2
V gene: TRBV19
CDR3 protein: ASSISTSGGRTGELF

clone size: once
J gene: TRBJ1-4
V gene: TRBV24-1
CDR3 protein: ATSEPGQGEKLF

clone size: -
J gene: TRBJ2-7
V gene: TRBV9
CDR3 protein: ASSVASGRYEQY

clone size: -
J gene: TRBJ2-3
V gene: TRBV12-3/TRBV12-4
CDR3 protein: ASSQSGDTQY

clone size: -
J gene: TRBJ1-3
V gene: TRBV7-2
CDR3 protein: ASSLGGGNTIY

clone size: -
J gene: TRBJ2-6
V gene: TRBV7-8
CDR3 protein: ASSFRTSGANVLT

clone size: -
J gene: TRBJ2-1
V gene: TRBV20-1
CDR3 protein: SASRRLAGEAEQF

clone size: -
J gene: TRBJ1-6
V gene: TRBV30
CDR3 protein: AWMGGHDNSPLH

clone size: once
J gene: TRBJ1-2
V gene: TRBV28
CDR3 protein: ASSDRAPYGYT